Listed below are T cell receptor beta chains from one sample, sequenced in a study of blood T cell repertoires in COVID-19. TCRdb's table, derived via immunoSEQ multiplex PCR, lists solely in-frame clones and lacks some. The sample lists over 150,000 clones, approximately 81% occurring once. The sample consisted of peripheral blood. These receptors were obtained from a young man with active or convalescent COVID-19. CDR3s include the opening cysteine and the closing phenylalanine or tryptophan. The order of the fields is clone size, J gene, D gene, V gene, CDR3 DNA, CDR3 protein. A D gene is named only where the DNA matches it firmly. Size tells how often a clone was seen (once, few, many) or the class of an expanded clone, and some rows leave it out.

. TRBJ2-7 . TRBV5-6 TGTGCCAGCAGCTTGGTTGTGGCACACGAGCAGTACTTC CASSLVVAHEQYF
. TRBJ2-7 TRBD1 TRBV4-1 TGCGCCAGCAGCCAGTCCGGGACAGAATCCTACGAGCAGTACTTC CASSQSGTESYEQYF
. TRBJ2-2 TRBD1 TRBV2 TGTGCCAGCACATGGACAGGGGGCTCGAACGGGGAGCTGTTTTTT CASTWTGGSNGELFF
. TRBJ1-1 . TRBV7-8 TGTGCCAGCAGCTTAGATGGGAGGATGAACACTGAAGCTTTCTTT CASSLDGRMNTEAFF
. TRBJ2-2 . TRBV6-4 TGTGCCAGCAGTGACTTGGGCAGGGGTCGCACCGGGGAGCTGTTTTTT CASSDLGRGRTGELFF
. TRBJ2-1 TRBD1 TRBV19 TGTGCCAGTAGTTCAGGACAGGGGGCAGGCAATGAGCAGTTCTTC CASSSGQGAGNEQFF
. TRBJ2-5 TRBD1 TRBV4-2 TGTGCCAGCAGCCAAGCTGGGACAGGCCAAGAGACCCAGTACTTC CASSQAGTGQETQYF
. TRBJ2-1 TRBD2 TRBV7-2 TGTGCCAGCAGCTTAGGTACTAGCGCCCGCAATGAGCAGTTCTTC CASSLGTSARNEQFF
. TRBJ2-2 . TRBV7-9 TGTGCCAGCAGCACGACAGAGAACACCGGGGAGCTGTTTTTT CASSTTENTGELFF
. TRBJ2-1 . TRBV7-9 TGTGCCAGCAGCCCCACAGGGGGGGAAAACAATGAGCAGTTCTTC CASSPTGGENNEQFF
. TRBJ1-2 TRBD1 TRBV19 TGTGCCAGTAGTATGGGACAGGGGTTCGGTGGCTACACCTTC CASSMGQGFGGYTF
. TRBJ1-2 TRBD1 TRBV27 TGTGCCAGCAGTCCACAGACAGGGCACTATGGCTACACCTTC CASSPQTGHYGYTF
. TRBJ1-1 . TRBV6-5 TGTGCCAGCACCCTGGGACAGAACACTGAAGCTTTCTTT CASTLGQNTEAFF
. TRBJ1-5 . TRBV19 TGTGCCAGTAGTATAGTAGAGGGAAACAATCAGCCCCAGCATTTT CASSIVEGNNQPQHF
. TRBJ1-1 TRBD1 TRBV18 TGTGCCAGCTCACCTTGGGACAGGGGTGCGGACACTGAAGCTTTCTTT CASSPWDRGADTEAFF
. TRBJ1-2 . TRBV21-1 TGTGCCGGGGGGACCCGCCCCTATGGCTACACCTTC CAGGTRPYGYTF
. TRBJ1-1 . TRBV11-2 TGTGCCAGCAGCTTATCGAGGTCGGCGAACACTGAAGCTTTCTTT CASSLSRSANTEAFF
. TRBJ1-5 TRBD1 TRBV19 TGTGCCAGTAGTAGGGGGGACAGGGGTTATCAGCCCCAGCATTTT CASSRGDRGYQPQHF
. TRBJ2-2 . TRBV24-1 TGTGCCACCAGTGATGCCCACCTACAGGTGAACACCGGGGAGCTGTTTTTT CATSDAHLQVNTGELFF
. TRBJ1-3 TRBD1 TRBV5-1 TGCGCCAGCAGCAGAGGGACAGGGTTTGGAAACACCATATATTTT CASSRGTGFGNTIYF
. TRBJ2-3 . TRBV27 TGTGCCAGCAGTTTTCGGAGGGGTCCGGGCACAGATACGCAGTATTTT CASSFRRGPGTDTQYF
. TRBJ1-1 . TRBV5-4 TGTGCCAGCAGCCTACCTGGGAACACTGAAGCTTTCTTT CASSLPGNTEAFF
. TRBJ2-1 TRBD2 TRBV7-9 TGTGCCAGCAGCTCCCTAGCGGGAGTAGGAGATGAGCAGTTCTTC CASSSLAGVGDEQFF
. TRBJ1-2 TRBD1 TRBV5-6 TGTGCCAGCAGCTTGGTCGGACAGGGGGGTGGCTACACCTTC CASSLVGQGGGYTF
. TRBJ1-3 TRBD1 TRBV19 TGTGCCAGTAAGGATACAGGGGGAGCAAACACCATATATTTT CASKDTGGANTIYF
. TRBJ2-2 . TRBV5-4 TGTGCCAGCAGCTTCGTTGTCGGGGAGACCGGGGAGCTGTTTTTT CASSFVVGETGELFF
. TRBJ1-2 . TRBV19 TGTGCCAGTAGTCAGGGGCCTACACATGGCTACACCTTC CASSQGPTHGYTF
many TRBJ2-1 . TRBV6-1 TGTGCCAGCAGTGAAGCGTCGAATGACGGGTACAATGAGCAGTTCTTC CASSEASNDGYNEQFF
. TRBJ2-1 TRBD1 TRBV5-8 TGTGCCAGCAGCTTCTACAGGGGGATCTCCAACTACAATGAGCAGTTCTTC CASSFYRGISNYNEQFF
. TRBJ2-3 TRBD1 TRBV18 TGTGCCAGCTCTTCCGGGACAGGGAACACAGATACGCAGTATTTT CASSSGTGNTDTQYF
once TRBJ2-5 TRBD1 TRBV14 TGTGCCAGCAGCCGCCTCGGGACAGCTCAAGAGACCCAGTACTTC CASSRLGTAQETQYF
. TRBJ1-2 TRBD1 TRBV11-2 TGTGCCAGCAGCCCGGCGGGACAGGGATCTCCATATGGCTACACCTTC CASSPAGQGSPYGYTF
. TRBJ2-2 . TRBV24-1 TGTGCCACCAGTGACGGCACCGGGGAGCTGTTTTTT CATSDGTGELFF
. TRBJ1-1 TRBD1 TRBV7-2 TGTGCCAGCAGCTGGGACAGGGACACTGAAGCTTTCTTT CASSWDRDTEAFF
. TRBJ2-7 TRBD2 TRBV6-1 TGTGCCAGCAGTGAAAGGAAGGTAGCGGGAGACGAGCAGTACTTC CASSERKVAGDEQYF
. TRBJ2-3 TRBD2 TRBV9 TGTGCCAGCGGGACAGCGGGACTAGCGGGAGGTCTAAGCACAGATACGCAGTATTTT CASGTAGLAGGLSTDTQYF
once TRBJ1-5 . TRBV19 TGTGCCAGTAGTATACAGGGCTACCAGCCCCAGCATTTT CASSIQGYQPQHF
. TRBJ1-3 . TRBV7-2 TGTGCCAGCATTCCGGGGGGCGGAAACACCATATATTTT CASIPGGGNTIYF
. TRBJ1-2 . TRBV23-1 TGCGCCAGCAGTCAGTTCACAGGGTATTTGTTTGGCTACACCTTC CASSQFTGYLFGYTF
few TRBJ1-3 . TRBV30 TGTGCCTCGGGCGGCTCTGGAAACACCATATATTTT CASGGSGNTIYF
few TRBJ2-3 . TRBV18 TGTGCCAGCTCACCTTCTAGAGGCACAGATACGCAGTATTTT CASSPSRGTDTQYF
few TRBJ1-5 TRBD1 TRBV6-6 TGTGCCAGCCACGACAGGGCGGAAAATCAGCCCCAGCATTTT CASHDRAENQPQHF
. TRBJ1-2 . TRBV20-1 TGCAGTGCTAGTCAGGCCCTCTATGGCTACACCTTC CSASQALYGYTF
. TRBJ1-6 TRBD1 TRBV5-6 TGTGCCAGCAGTAACGGACAGGGGGGAAATTCACCCCTCCACTTT CASSNGQGGNSPLHF
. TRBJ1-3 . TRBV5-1 TGCGCCAGCAGCCCGAATTACGGAGACTCTGGAAACACCATATATTTT CASSPNYGDSGNTIYF
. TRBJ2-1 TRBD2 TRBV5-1 TGCGCCAGCAGCCTCCGGACTAGCGGGGCTTCCTACAATGAGCAGTTCTTC CASSLRTSGASYNEQFF
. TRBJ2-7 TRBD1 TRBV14 TGTGCCAGCAGCTACGACAGGGTGCGTTACGAGCAGTACTTC CASSYDRVRYEQYF
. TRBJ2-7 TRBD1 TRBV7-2 TGTGCCAGCAGCTCCGACAGGGCCATGGGGGTCGAGCAGTACTTC CASSSDRAMGVEQYF
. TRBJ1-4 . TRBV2 TGTGCCAGCAAACCGGGTCCTCAAAATGAAAAACTGTTTTTT CASKPGPQNEKLFF
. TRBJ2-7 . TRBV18 TGTGCCAGCTCAGCGGGTCGCTCCCACTACGAGCAGTACTTC CASSAGRSHYEQYF
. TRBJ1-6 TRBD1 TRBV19 TGTGCCAGTATGGAGAGGCAGGGGGGTTCACCCCTCCACTTT CASMERQGGSPLHF
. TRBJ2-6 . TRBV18 TGTGCCAGTCAGGGATCTGGGGCCAACGTCCTGACTTTC CASQGSGANVLTF